These 12 T cell receptor beta chains originate from one sample sequenced in a study of blood T cell repertoires in COVID-19. Method: immunoSEQ multiplex PCR; TCRdb's copy keeps in-frame clones and lacks some. The sample carries some 200,000 clones, 84% recorded once. The sequencing input was peripheral blood. These receptors originate from a man in his thirties or forties with active or convalescent COVID-19.

This chain links TRBV7-9 with TRBJ2-5; 7 nucleotides align to TRBD1. Germline CDR1 SEHNR, CDR2 FQNEAQ (reference sequence). The CDR3 totals 16 residues. With 4 bases clipped from V and 2 bases from J, the junction kept 10 bases outside the gene matches. The DNA for the CDR3 is TGTGCCAGCAGCTGGACCGTGGGGACAGCTCAAGAGACCCAGTACTTC. This encodes CASSWTVGTAQETQYF.

The V and J genes are TRBV7-2 and TRBJ2-7, with 8 bases fitting TRBD1. Germline trimming cut 5 bases from V and 5 bases from J; bases unmatched to any gene: 11. Germline CDR1 and CDR2: SGHTA and FQGNSA. This CDR3 has 15 amino acids. This chain's CDR3 is CASSVQGARSDEQYV. DNA of the CDR3: TGTGCCAGCAGCGTTCAGGGGGCGCGTTCTGACGAGCAGTACGTC.

This chain joins TRBV10-1 and TRBJ2-7; 12 bases fit TRBD2. With 3 bases clipped from V and 6 bases from J, the junction kept 6 bases outside the gene matches. Germline lookup yields CDR1 WNHNN and CDR2 SYGVQD (reference sequence). The CDR3 is made up of 15 amino acids. CDR3 DNA: TGCGCCAGCAGTGAAAGACTAGCGGGAGTCCGCGAGCAGTACTTC. It is translated as CASSERLAGVREQYF.

In its sample, this clone was seen once. CDR3 loop: CASSPGTTYGYTF. In DNA, the CDR3 is TGTGCCAGTAGCCCCGGGACAACCTATGGCTACACCTTC. The chain is built from TRBV19 and TRBJ1-2; D perhaps matches TRBD1 (6 bases). Trimming removed 6 bases from V and 4 bases from J, with 12 bases in between. This CDR3 is built from 13 residues. Germline assignment: CDR1 LNHDA and CDR2 SQIVND (reference sequence).

The rearrangement joins TRBV18 to TRBJ1-3; D perhaps matches TRBD1 (5 bases). This CDR3 comprises 16 residues. CDR1 KGHSH and CDR2 LQKENI come from the germline V gene. Trimming pared 0 bases from V and 1 base from J, leaving 10 bases between. CDR3 in amino acids: CASSPPQVVSGNTIYF. CDR3 sequence (DNA): TGTGCCAGCTCACCACCACAGGTTGTGTCTGGAAACACCATATATTTT.

For the CDR3, the DNA is TGTGCCAGCAGTACCCCGACAGGGACGGGCGCCTACGAGCAGTACGTC. It translates to CASSTPTGTGAYEQYV. This sequence joins TRBV6-2 or TRBV6-3 and TRBJ2-7; 7 bases are a match to TRBD1. Germline V gives CDR1 MNHEY, CDR2 SVGEGT. The V gene end was trimmed by 5 bases and the J gene end by 2 bases; junction bases not matched to a gene: 12. The CDR3 has 16 amino acids.

The chain combines TRBV30 with TRBJ2-7, with a possible D match to TRBD1 (6 bases). Trimming took off 4 bases at V and 0 bases at J, with 10 bases between the two ends. The CDR3 contains 13 residues. CDR1 is GTSNPN, CDR2 SVGIG, per germline (reference sequence). Here the CDR3 DNA reads TGTGCCTGGAATTGGGACAACTCCTACGAGCAGTACTTC. As protein: CAWNWDNSYEQYF.

This chain connects TRBV5-1 to TRBJ2-7, with D tentatively TRBD2 (6 bases). Per germline, CDR1 SGHRS and CDR2 YFSETQ. V was cut by 4 bases and J by 5 bases, with 13 bases left in between. The CDR3 extends over 13 amino acids. The CDR3 DNA reads as TGCGCCAGCAGCCTATCCGGGACTCACGAGCAGTACGTC. Protein product: CASSLSGTHEQYV.

This chain links TRBV7-9 with TRBJ1-2, with D uncertain. This CDR3 contains 16 residues. Looked up from germline, CDR1 is SEHNR and CDR2 is FQNEAQ (reference sequence). V was trimmed by 3 bases and J by 2 bases, leaving 16 bases between them. CDR3 loop: CASSFSGVGLNYGYTF. In nucleotides, the CDR3 is TGTGCCAGCAGCTTTTCCGGGGTAGGGTTAAACTATGGCTACACCTTC.

This sequence joins TRBV4-2 and TRBJ1-6, with TRBD1 matching 9 bases. V dropped 1 base and J dropped 7; count of bases not matched to a gene: 2. The germline V gene encodes CDR1 LGHNA and CDR2 YNFKEQ. The CDR3 runs 15 residues. Here the CDR3 reads CASSQGQGVNSPLHF. The CDR3, as DNA: TGTGCCAGCAGCCAAGGACAGGGGGTGAATTCACCCCTCCACTTT.

The rearrangement links TRBV7-2 to TRBJ1-1, with D possibly being TRBD1 (6 bases). The V gene lost 1 base and the J gene lost 0 bases, with 12 bases spanning the gap. CDR1 and CDR2 from the germline V gene are SGHTA and FQGNSA. This CDR3 comprises 16 residues. The CDR3, as DNA: TGTGCCAGCAGCTTAGTAGGCCAGGGGCTGAACACTGAAGCTTTCTTT. Its protein product is CASSLVGQGLNTEAFF.

The chain links TRBV3-1 (or the pseudogene TRBV3-2) to TRBJ2-1; 8 nucleotides match TRBD2. V was clipped by 4 bases and J by 8 bases; unmatched bases: 7. This CDR3 spans 14 amino acids. Looked up from germline, CDR1 is LGHDT and CDR2 is YNNKEL (reference sequence). The CDR3 coding sequence is TGTGCCAGCAGCCCCCGGGGGGGAAATGATGAGCAGTTCTTC. It specifies CASSPRGGNDEQFF.